This TCR beta chain was identified in a study of cytomegalovirus exposure and HLA in healthy donors. Study background: It was reported in a later analysis that the approximately 120 validation repertoires used the same platform as the roughly 640 first-cohort repertoires.

Libraries were prepared by immunoSEQ multiplex PCR; TCRdb keeps only in-frame clonotypes and omits some of them. The sample contains roughly 45,000 clones, approximately 95% of which appear only once. Overall study findings and caveats: Subsequent analysis of the 120 or so validation repertoires found a tendency for first-cohort TCR clusters to co-occur. Researchers catalogued approximately 170 TCR beta chains as cytomegalovirus-associated.

Worth noting for this clone: Its antigen remains unknown.

Germline CDR1 SEHNR, CDR2 FQNEAQ (reference sequence). The V end was cut by 1 base, the J end by 8 bases, with 11 bases between. The CDR3 runs to 13 residues. The chain employs TRBV7-9 and TRBJ1-2, with unresolved D. The receptor's source is a woman between 18 and 30 years old in good health and CMV-seropositive. The sequenced material came from PBMCs. The CDR3 is CASSLDSSMGYTF. The CDR3 DNA reads as TGTGCCAGCAGCTTAGACAGCTCCATGGGCTACACCTTC.